This TCR beta chain was found in a study of blood T cell repertoires in COVID-19. Study in general: COVID-19 samples from acute and convalescent phases originated in the United States, Italy and Spain.

J lost 5 bases, V lost 1 base, and 8 bases had no gene match. The CDR3 has 16 amino acids. From germline, CDR1 is SEHNR and CDR2 FQNEAQ (reference sequence). Per the study methods: Amplification from reference gene primers served as the basis for estimated nucleated cell counts. Method: immunoSEQ multiplex PCR; TCRdb's copy keeps in-frame clones and lacks some. From that table come the V and J calls and clone size; the DNA was used to work out D and trimming. The sample includes about 190,000 clones, about 81% seen only once; the top ten take around 8%. Seattle patients were enrolled while actively infected and followed longitudinally.

Sequenced material: peripheral blood. This chain uses TRBV7-9 with TRBJ2-5; the match to TRBD2 covers 9 bases. The receptor was derived from a woman aged 55-69 years with COVID-19, enrolled during active disease. The CDR3 DNA sequence: TGTGCCAGCAGCTTAGGAACGGAGCGGGAGGCGGAGACCCAGTACTTC. This sequence encodes CASSLGTEREAETQYF. Supplemented by reference TRBV7-9 and TRBJ2-5, the full variable domain reads DTGVSQNPRHKITKRGQNVTFRCDPISEHNRLYWYRQTLGQGPEFLTYFQNEAQLEKSRLLSDRFSAERPKGSFSTLEIQRTEQGDSAMYLCASSLGTEREAETQYFGPGTRLLVL.